A single sample is the source of the 18 T cell receptor delta chains below, sequenced in a study of Vγ9Vδ2 T cells in congenital toxoplasmosis. A single-tube template-switch cDNA reaction was primed with TRGC- and TRDC-specific primers. Both the TRGC1 and TRGC2 constant genes were targeted by the TRGC primer. TCRdb re-called clones from the reads using CATT. The table includes around 900 delta-chain clones, just under 20% detected once. Sequencing was performed on gamma-delta T cells from blood. These receptors were collected from a child under 10 years old born to a mother with Toxoplasma gondii infection during pregnancy, either congenitally infected or uninfected (not recorded which).

This chain links TRDV2 with TRDJ3, with 10 bases aligning to TRDD3. TCRdb gives no J gene; it was assigned here by matching the DNA to germline. In germline, CDR1 is GEAIGNYY, CDR2 EKD. The CDR3 has 18 residues. The V gene end was trimmed by 0 bases and the J gene end by 0 bases; junction bases not matched to a gene: 1. CDR3 sequence reads: CACDTAGGYSWDTRQMFF. The CDR3 DNA sequence: TGTGCCTGTGACACCGCTGGGGGATACTCCTGGGACACCCGACAGATGTTTTTC.

As for this clone: A much larger clone is a single base away; this may be a read error. J is TRDJ1 and V is TRDV2, with TRDD3 matching over 7 bases. The J gene is absent in TCRdb and was assigned here via DNA matching to germline. With 4 bases clipped from V and 5 bases from J, the junction kept 21 bases outside the gene matches. The CDR3 is made up of 18 amino acids. Germline V gene data show CDR1 as GEAIGNYY and CDR2 as EKD. CDR3 protein: CACEHSHPVLGHRDKLIF. The CDR3 coding sequence is TGTGCCTGTGAACATTCCCACCCGGTACTGGGGCACCGGGATAAACTCATCTTT.

By share, this clone counts as large. The rearrangement uses TRDV1 and TRDJ1; TRDD3 matches at 13 bases. V lost 2 bases, J lost 0 bases, and 9 bases stayed unmatched. Germline V lookup: CDR1 TSWWSYY, CDR2 QGS. The CDR3 has 19 residues. The CDR3 DNA follows: TGTGCTCTTGGGGAAGGTCCCTACTGGGGGATACGGGACACCGATAAACTCATCTTT. Translating it yields CALGEGPYWGIRDTDKLIF.

In the case of this clone: This sample also contains other DNA sequences that code for the same CDR3. The chain employs TRDV2 and TRDJ1; the match to TRDD3 covers 8 bases. No J gene is reported in TCRdb; it was inferred here by comparing the DNA with germline. V shed 0 bases, J shed 0 bases, and the junction held 11 bases outside the gene matches. This CDR3 has 18 amino acids. Germline values: CDR1 GEAIGNYY, CDR2 EKD. The DNA of the CDR3 is TGTGCCTGTGACACCGTTTGGACTGGGGGGTCCCACACCGATAAACTCATCTTT. It encodes CACDTVWTGGSHTDKLIF.

This clone has only a few counts. It may be a read error: a sequence one base away is much more abundant. This chain uses TRDV2 with TRDJ1; 12 bases agree with TRDD3. The germline CDR1 and CDR2 sequences are GEAIGNYY and EKD. This CDR3 region has 19 residues. In DNA form, the CDR3 reads TGTGCCTGTCACACCGTTAGTCTGGGGGATACGCGTTTAACCGATAAACTCATCTTT. Amino acid sequence: CACHTVSLGDTRLTDKLIF.

There are a few counts of this clone. A far larger clone differs by one base, so this is likely a read error. The chain has TRDV1 and TRDJ4, with 8 bases identical to TRDD3. V shed 2 bases, J shed 4 bases, and the junction held 24 bases outside the gene matches. The CDR3 has 20 amino acids. Germline V gene sequence: CDR1 TSWWSYY, CDR2 QGS. CDR3 in DNA: TGTGCTCTTGGGGAATTCCTGTCGGACAATAACTGGGGGGATATGGAACCCCTGATCTTT. Translating gives CALGEFLSDNNWGDMEPLIF.

Comment on this clone: With only one base between it and a far larger clone, this is likely a read error. The chain is built from TRDV2 and TRDJ1, with 7 nucleotides matching TRDD3. Since TCRdb gives no J gene, matching the DNA to germline was used here to assign it. CDR1 and CDR2 from the germline V gene are GEAIGNYY and EKD. This CDR3 is built from 17 residues. The trim removed 3 bases at V and 0 bases at J, leaving 12 bases unmatched. CDR3 sequence: CACDGLGAGPNTDKLIF. CDR3 DNA: TGTGCCTGTGACGGGCTGGGGGCTGGTCCAAACACCGATAAACTCATCTTT.

In this sample, this clone turned up a few times. A far larger clone is a single base away, which makes a read error likely. This rearrangement joins TRDV1 to TRDJ1; 8 bases agree with TRDD3. TCRdb lists no J gene, so it was determined here by aligning the DNA to germline. Germline V gene data show CDR1 as TSWWSYY and CDR2 as QGS. The length of the CDR3 is 21 residues. The V segment lost 2 bases and the J segment 0 bases; nucleotides outside the gene matches: 20. The CDR3: CALGENGREVLGGEYTDKLIF. DNA of the CDR3: TGTGCTCTTGGGGAAAACGGGAGGGAGGTACTGGGGGGAGAGTACACCGATAAACTCATCTTT.

The rearrangement links TRDV2 to TRDJ1; 9 nucleotides match TRDD3. The J gene was not available in TCRdb and was assigned here by matching the DNA to germline segments. The CDR3 contains 17 residues. Germline CDR1 and CDR2: GEAIGNYY and EKD. V shed 2 bases, J shed 4 bases, and the junction held 13 bases outside the gene matches. The CDR3, as DNA: TGTGCCTGTGACAAAATACTGGGGGAAGCCTCCGACGATAAACTCATCTTT. Translation gives CACDKILGEASDDKLIF.

The V gene was left uncalled, and the J gene is TRDJ1; TRDD3, the table's D call, was not compared with the DNA. CDR3 length: 16 amino acids. As DNA, the CDR3 is TGTGCCTGTGACGTCGTGGGGTCCCGCCACACCGATAAACTCATCTTT. This codes for CACDVVGSRHTDKLIF.

Concerning this clone itself: One base away lies a much larger clone, so this may be a sequencing read error. With the J gene uncalled, the V gene is TRDV2; the D call TRDD3 from the table was never checked on the DNA. The CDR3 has 21 residues. The germline V gene has CDR1 GEAIGNYY and CDR2 EKD. This chain's CDR3 is CACDTAVRDTRSSWDTRQIFF. DNA of the CDR3: TGTGCCTGTGACACCGCGGTGAGGGATACGCGCAGCTCCTGGGACACCCGACAGATATTTTTC.

Sample share makes this clone large. Other DNA sequences in this specimen translate into the identical CDR3. V gene TRDV2 combines with J gene TRDJ1, with 10 bases fitting TRDD3. Germline values: CDR1 GEAIGNYY, CDR2 EKD. The trim removed 3 bases at V and 2 bases at J, leaving 5 bases unmatched. The CDR3 totals 15 residues. The DNA for the CDR3 is TGTGCCTGTGACCCCTTACTGGGGGATACCGATAAACTCATCTTT. Translating gives CACDPLLGDTDKLIF.

For this clone: Only one base separates this from a far larger clonotype, so it likely reflects a read error. The V call is TRDV1, the J call TRDJ1; TRDD3 matches 8 bases. CDR3 size: 22 residues. V dropped 1 base and J dropped 6; count of bases not matched to a gene: 28. From germline, CDR1 is TSWWSYY and CDR2 QGS. CDR3 protein: CALGERGGFIRFRTGGSNKLIF. As DNA, the CDR3 is TGTGCTCTTGGGGAACGGGGAGGCTTCATACGATTCCGCACTGGGGGCAGTAATAAACTCATCTTT.

This clone is large in the sample. The same CDR3 arises from other DNA sequences in this sample as well. This sequence joins TRDV1 and TRDJ1; 8 nucleotides line up with TRDD3. The CDR3 spans 21 residues. With V trimmed by 2 bases and J by 0 bases, 20 bases remained unmatched. Germline lookup yields CDR1 TSWWSYY and CDR2 QGS. In nucleotides, the CDR3 is TGTGCTCTTGGGGAAAACGGGAGGGAGGTACTGGGGGGAGGGTACACCGATAAACTCATCTTT. This gives the protein CALGENGREVLGGGYTDKLIF.

For this clone: This sequence is one base from a far larger clone and is likely a read error. No call exists for the J gene, whereas the V gene is TRDV2; the table assigns TRDD3, which was not confirmed against the DNA. Per the germline V gene, CDR1 is GEAIGNYY and CDR2 is EKD. This CDR3 contains 17 residues. The DNA for the CDR3 is TGTGCCTGTGACACCGTACTGGGGATTGGACACACCGATAAACGCATCTTT. Residues: CACDTVLGIGHTDKRIF.

This clone was observed a handful of times. The gene calls are TRDV2 and TRDJ3; 9 bases align to TRDD3. V lost 0 bases, J lost 2 bases, and 19 bases stayed unmatched. Germline assignment: CDR1 GEAIGNYY and CDR2 EKD. The CDR3 runs to 23 residues. Written as DNA, the CDR3 is TGTGCCTGTGACACCCCTTCCCTCACTGGGGGAGAGAAGAACACCTGGGACACCCGACAGATGTTTTTC. Translated, it gives CACDTPSLTGGEKNTWDTRQMFF.

By its share, this clone is large. The chain joins TRAV29/DV5 to TRDJ1; no definite D call. Between the trimmed V and J ends, which lost 3 bases and 7 bases, there was a span of 4 bases. The CDR3 has 9 residues. Per the germline V gene, CDR1 is NSMFDY and CDR2 is ISSIKDK. The CDR3 is CAANGKLIF. CDR3 bases: TGTGCAGCAAACGGTAAACTCATCTTT.

The V call is TRDV2, the J call TRDJ3; D is undetermined. The CDR3 is 17 residues long. Germline V gene data show CDR1 as GEAIGNYY and CDR2 as EKD. V was trimmed by 0 bases and J by 0 bases, leaving 8 bases between them. The CDR3 here is CACDTAGNSWDTRQMFF. The CDR3 nucleotides read TGTGCCTGTGACACCGCAGGCAACTCCTGGGACACCCGACAGATGTTTTTC.